The T cell receptor beta chain under discussion was sequenced for a study of T-cell memory formation after mild COVID-19. Overall study results and limits: Pre-infection memory contained some responding clones, which suggested that cross-reactive memory had joined. Those CD4+ clones that contracted were mainly in CM and EM (CD8+ ones in EMRA).

TCRdb called the 5' RACE reads again in MiXCR, with one record for every CDR3 protein. The sample shows fewer than 700,000 distinct CDR3 sequences, about a sixth of them seen only once. V lost 3 bases and J 4 bases, leaving 20 bases between the germline ends. Germline CDR1 reads KGHSH; CDR2 reads LQKENI. This CDR3 comprises 17 residues. Of note for this clonotype: The antigen remains undetermined.

Material for sequencing was PBMCs or a T cell subset sorted from them (not recorded which). The clonotype comes from an adult woman who had mild COVID-19 (a few samples of this study predate the infection). Cell type and time point are not known. The genes are TRBV18 and TRBJ2-3, with D possibly being TRBD2 (5 bases). The CDR3 region is CASSPFGPMRVPDTQYF. The CDR3 DNA reads TGTGCCAGCTCACCTTTCGGCCCTATGAGGGTACCAGATACGCAGTATTTT.